This TCR beta chain was recorded in a study of blood T cell repertoires in COVID-19. Study in general: Sites across the United States, Italy and Spain contributed samples from acute and convalescent COVID-19. From T cells, B-cell-depleted T cells, or PBMCs came the material, which was cDNA or gDNA.

Participants were aged about 18 to 100 years from around 25 US areas. Between the trimmed V and J ends, which lost 2 bases and 3 bases, there was a span of 5 bases. The CDR3 runs 14 residues. Looked up from germline, CDR1 is LGHDT and CDR2 is YNNKEL (reference sequence). Original analysis: Reference gene primer amplification yielded estimated nucleated cell counts. Only in-frame clones appear in the TCRdb table, and some are missing; sequencing was by immunoSEQ multiplex PCR. The D gene and trimming were derived from the DNA, and the V and J assignments and clone size from that table. The sample lists under 300,000 clones, approximately 84% occurring once.

The J gene is TRBJ1-6, the V gene TRBV3-1 (or the pseudogene TRBV3-2); no clear D gene. The receptor comes from a man aged 35-49 years who had recovered from COVID-19. Material: PBMCs or T cells enriched from blood (not recorded which). The DNA for the CDR3 is TGTGCCAGCAGCCAATCAGTCTATAATTCACCCCTCCACTTT. Its translation is CASSQSVYNSPLHF.